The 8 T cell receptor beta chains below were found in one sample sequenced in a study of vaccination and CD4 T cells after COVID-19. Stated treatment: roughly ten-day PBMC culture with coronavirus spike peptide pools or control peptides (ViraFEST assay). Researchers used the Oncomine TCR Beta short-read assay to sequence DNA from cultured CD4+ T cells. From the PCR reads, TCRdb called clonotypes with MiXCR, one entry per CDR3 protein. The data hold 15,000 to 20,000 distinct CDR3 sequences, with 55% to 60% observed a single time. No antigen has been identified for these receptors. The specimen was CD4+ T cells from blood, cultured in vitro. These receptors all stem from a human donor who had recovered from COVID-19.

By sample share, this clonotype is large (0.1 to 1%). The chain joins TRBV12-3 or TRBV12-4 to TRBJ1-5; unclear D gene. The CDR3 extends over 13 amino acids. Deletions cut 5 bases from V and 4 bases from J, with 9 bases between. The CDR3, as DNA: TGTGCCAGCAGTGCTGGGAGGAATCAGCCCCAGCATTTT. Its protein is CASSAGRNQPQHF.

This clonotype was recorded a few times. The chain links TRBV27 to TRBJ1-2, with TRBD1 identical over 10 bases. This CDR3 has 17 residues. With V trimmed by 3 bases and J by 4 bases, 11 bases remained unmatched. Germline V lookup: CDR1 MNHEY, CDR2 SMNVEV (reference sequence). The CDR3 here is CASSLGGQGILSYGYTF. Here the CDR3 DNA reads TGTGCCAGCAGTTTGGGGGGACAGGGGATATTGAGCTATGGCTACACCTTC.

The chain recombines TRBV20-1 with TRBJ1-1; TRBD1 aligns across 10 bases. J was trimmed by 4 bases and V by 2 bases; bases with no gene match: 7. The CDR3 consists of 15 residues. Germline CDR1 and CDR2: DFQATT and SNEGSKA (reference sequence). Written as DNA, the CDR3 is TGCAGTGCTAGACCTTCCCGGACAGGGGGCACTGAAGCTTTCTTT. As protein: CSARPSRTGGTEAFF.

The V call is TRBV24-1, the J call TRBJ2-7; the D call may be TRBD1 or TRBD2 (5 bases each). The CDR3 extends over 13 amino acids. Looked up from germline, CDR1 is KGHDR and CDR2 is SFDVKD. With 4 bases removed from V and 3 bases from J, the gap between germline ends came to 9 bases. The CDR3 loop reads CATSDGALYEQYF. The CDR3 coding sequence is TGTGCCACCAGTGACGGGGCCCTCTACGAGCAGTACTTC.

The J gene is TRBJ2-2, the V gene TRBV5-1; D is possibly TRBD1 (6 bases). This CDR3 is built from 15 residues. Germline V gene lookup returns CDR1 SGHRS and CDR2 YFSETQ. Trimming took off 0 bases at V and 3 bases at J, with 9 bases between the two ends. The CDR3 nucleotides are TGCGCCAGCAGCTTGGCACAGGGCGACACCGGGGAGCTGTTTTTT. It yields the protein CASSLAQGDTGELFF.

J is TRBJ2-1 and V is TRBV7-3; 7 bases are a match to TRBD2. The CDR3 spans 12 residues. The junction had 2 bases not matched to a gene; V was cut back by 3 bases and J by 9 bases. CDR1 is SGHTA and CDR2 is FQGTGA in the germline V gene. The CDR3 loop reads CASSLGGTEQFF. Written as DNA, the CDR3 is TGTGCCAGCAGCTTGGGAGGGACTGAGCAGTTCTTC.

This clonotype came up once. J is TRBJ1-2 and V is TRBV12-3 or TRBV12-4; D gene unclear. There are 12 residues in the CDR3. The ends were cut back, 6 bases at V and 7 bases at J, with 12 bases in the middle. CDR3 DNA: TGTGCCAGCAGCCAGATTGCTATTGGCTACACCTTC. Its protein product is CASSQIAIGYTF.

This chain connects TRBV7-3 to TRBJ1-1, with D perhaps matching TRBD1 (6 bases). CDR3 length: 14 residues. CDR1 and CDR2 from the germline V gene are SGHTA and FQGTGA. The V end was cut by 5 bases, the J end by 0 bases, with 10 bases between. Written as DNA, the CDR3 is TGTGCCAGCAGCCCACAGGGTTTGAACACTGAAGCTTTCTTT. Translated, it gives CASSPQGLNTEAFF.